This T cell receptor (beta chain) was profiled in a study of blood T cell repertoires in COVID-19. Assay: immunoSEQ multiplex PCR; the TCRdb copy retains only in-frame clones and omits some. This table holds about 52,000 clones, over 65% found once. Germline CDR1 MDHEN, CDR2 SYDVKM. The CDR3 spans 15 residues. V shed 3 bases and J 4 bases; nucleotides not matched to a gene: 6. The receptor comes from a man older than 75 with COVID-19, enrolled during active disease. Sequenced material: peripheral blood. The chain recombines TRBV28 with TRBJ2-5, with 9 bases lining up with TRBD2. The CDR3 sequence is CASSFPSGDRETQYF. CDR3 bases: TGTGCCAGCAGTTTTCCTAGCGGGGATCGAGAGACCCAGTACTTC.